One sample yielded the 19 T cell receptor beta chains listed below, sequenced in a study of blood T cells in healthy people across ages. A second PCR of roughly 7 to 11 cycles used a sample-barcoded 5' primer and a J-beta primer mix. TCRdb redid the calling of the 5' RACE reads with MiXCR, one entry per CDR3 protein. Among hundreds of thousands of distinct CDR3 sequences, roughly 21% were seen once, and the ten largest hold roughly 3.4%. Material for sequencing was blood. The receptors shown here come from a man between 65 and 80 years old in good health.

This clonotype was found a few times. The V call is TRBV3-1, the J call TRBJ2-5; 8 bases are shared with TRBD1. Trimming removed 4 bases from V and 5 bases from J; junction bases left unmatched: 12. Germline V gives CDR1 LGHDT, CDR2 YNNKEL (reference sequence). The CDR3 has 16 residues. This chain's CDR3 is CASSLPRDRLSETQYF. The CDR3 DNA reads TGTGCCAGCAGCCTCCCCCGGGACAGGCTGAGCGAGACCCAGTACTTC.

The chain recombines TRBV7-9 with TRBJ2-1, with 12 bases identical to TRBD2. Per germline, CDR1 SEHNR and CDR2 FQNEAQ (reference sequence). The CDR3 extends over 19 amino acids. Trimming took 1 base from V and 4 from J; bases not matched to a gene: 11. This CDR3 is CASSLGDGWTSGDYNEQFF. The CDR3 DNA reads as TGTGCCAGCAGCTTAGGGGACGGCTGGACTAGCGGGGATTACAATGAGCAGTTCTTC.

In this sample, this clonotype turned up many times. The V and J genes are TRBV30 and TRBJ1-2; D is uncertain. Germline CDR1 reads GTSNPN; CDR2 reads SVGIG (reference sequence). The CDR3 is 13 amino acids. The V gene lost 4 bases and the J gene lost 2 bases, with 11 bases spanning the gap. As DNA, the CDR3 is TGTGCCTGGACCCTGCCCCCGAACTATGGCTACACCTTC. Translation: CAWTLPPNYGYTF.

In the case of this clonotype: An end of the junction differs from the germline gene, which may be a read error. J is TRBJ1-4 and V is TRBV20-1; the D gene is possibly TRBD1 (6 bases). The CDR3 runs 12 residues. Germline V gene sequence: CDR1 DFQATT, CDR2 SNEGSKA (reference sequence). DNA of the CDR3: TGCAGTGCGCCCGAACAGGGTGAAAAACTGCTTTTT. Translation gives CSAPEQGEKLLF.

This CDR3 is CATSATGGGETQYF. The CDR3 coding sequence is TGTGCCACCAGTGCCACAGGGGGAGGAGAGACCCAGTACTTC. V and J are TRBV24-1 and TRBJ2-5; 8 bases agree with TRBD1. V shed 5 bases and J 4 bases; nucleotides not matched to a gene: 5. CDR3 size: 14 residues. CDR1 is KGHDR, CDR2 SFDVKD, per germline.

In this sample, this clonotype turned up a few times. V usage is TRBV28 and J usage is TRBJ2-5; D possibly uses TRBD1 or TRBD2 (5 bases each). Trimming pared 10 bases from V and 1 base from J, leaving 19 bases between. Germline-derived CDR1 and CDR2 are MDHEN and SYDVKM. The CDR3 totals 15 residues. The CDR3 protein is CAIAIGGGAQETQYF. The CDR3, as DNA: TGTGCCATCGCGATCGGAGGTGGGGCCCAAGAGACCCAGTACTTC. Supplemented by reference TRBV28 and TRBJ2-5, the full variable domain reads DVKVTQSSRYLVKRTGEKVFLECVQDMDHENMFWYRQDPGLGLRLIYFSYDVKMKEKGDIPEGYSVSREKKERFSLILESASTNQTSMYLCAIAIGGGAQETQYFGPGTRLLVL.

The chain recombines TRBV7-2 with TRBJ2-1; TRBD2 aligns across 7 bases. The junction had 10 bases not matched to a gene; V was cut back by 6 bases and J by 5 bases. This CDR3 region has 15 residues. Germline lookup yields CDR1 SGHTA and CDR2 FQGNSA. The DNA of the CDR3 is TGTGCCAGCAGTGGTTGGGGCGGGAGAAACAATGAGCAGTTCTTC. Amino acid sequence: CASSGWGGRNNEQFF.

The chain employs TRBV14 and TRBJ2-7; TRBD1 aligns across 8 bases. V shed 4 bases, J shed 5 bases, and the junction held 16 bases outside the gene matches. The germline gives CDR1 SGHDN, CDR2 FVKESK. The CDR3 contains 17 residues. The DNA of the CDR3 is TGTGCCAGCAGCCCATACGGGACAGGTGAGGGGGTCCACGAGCAGTACTTC. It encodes CASSPYGTGEGVHEQYF.

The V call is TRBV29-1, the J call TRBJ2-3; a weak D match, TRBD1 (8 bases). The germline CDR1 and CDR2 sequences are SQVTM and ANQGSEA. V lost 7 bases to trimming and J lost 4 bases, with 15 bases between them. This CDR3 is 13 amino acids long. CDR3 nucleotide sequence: TGCAGCGGCGGACAGGGAGGGGCAGATACGCAGTATTTT. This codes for CSGGQGGADTQYF.

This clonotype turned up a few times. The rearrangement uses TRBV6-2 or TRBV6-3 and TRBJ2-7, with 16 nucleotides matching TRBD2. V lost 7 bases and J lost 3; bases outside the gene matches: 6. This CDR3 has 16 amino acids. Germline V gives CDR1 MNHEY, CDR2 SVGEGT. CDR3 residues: CASNPGLAGGNYEQYF. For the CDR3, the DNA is TGTGCCAGCAATCCGGGACTAGCGGGAGGGAACTACGAGCAGTACTTC.

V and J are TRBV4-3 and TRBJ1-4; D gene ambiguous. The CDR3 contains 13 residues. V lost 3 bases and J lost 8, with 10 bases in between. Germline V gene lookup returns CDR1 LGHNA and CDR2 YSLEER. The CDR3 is CASSHERTEKLFF. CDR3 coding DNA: TGCGCCAGCAGCCATGAGCGAACAGAAAAACTGTTTTTT.

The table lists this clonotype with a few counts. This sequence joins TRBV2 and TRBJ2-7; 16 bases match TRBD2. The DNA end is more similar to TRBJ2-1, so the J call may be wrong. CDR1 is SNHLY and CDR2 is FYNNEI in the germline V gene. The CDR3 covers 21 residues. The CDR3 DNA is TGTGCCAGCAGCCCTCGTCCCGGGACTAGCGGGAGGGTCTCTGCATACAATGAGCAGTTCTTC. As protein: CASSPRPGTSGRVSAYNEQFF.

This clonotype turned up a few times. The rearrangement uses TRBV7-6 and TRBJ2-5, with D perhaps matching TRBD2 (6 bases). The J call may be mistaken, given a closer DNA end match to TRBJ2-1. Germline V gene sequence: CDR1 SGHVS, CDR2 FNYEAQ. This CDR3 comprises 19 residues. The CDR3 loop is CASSLLAYKSDGRSNEQFF. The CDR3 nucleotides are TGTGCCAGCAGCTTACTCGCTTACAAAAGTGACGGGAGAAGCAATGAGCAGTTCTTC.

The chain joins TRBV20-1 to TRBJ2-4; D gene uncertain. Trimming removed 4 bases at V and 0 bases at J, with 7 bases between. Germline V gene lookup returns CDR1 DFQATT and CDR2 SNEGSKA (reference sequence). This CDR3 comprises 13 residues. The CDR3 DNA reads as TGCAGTGCTACAGTGATAGCCAAAAACATTCAGTACTTC. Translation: CSATVIAKNIQYF.

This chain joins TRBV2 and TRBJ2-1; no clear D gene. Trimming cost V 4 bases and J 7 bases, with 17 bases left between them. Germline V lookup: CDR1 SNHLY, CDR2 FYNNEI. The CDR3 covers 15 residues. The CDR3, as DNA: TGTGCCAGCAGTGCGCGGACCTCCGTTGGGAATGAGCAGTTCTTC. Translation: CASSARTSVGNEQFF.

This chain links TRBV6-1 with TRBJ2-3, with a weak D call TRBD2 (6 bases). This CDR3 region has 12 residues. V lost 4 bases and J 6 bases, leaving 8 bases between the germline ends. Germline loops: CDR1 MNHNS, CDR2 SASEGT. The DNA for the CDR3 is TGTGCCAGCAGTGTGCTAGCGGATACGCAGTATTTT. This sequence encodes CASSVLADTQYF.

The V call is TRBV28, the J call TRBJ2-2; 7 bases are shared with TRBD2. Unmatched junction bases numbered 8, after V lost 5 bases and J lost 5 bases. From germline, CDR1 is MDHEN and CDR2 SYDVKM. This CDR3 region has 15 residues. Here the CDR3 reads CASSGQGGGTGELFF. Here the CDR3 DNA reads TGTGCCAGCAGTGGGCAGGGCGGGGGTACCGGGGAGCTGTTTTTT. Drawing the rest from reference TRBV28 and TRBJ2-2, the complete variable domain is DVKVTQSSRYLVKRTGEKVFLECVQDMDHENMFWYRQDPGLGLRLIYFSYDVKMKEKGDIPEGYSVSREKKERFSLILESASTNQTSMYLCASSGQGGGTGELFFGEGSRLTVL.

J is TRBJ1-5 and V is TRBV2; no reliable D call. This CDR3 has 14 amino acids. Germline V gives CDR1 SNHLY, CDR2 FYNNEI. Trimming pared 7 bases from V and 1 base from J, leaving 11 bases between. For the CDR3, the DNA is TGTGCCAGCACCCTAGACGGAAGCAATCAGCCCCAGCATTTT. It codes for CASTLDGSNQPQHF. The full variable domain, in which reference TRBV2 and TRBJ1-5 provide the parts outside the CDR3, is EPEVTQTPSHQVTQMGQEVILRCVPISNHLYFYWYRQILGQKVEFLVSFYNNEISEKSEIFDDQFSVERPDGSNFTLKIRSTKLEDSAMYFCASTLDGSNQPQHFGDGTRLSIL.

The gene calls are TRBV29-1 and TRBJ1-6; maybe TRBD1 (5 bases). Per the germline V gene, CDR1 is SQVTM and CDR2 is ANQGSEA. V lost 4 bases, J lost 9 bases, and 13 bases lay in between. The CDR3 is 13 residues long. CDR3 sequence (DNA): TGCAGCGTTGGGGGCAGACCGGGTTCACCCCTCCACTTT. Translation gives CSVGGRPGSPLHF.